There are many counts of the clone carrying this T cell receptor beta chain. Its matching antigen is unknown. MiXCR, run by TCRdb on the RT-PCR reads, gives a single entry per CDR3 protein. The top ten hold roughly 12% of the sample, which has 650,000 to 700,000 distinct CDR3 sequences, around a sixth seen once. This sample stems from a study of response to subunit inactivated influenza vaccine. The V gene's germline CDR1 is SGHVS and CDR2 FQNEAQ. There are 15 residues in the CDR3. Between the trimmed V and J ends, which lost 3 bases and 6 bases, there was a span of 14 bases. Study-wide points: That few new T cells are recruited by each seasonal influenza vaccination was the authors' suggestion.

This receptor was identified in a man aged 50 to 60 who received an inactivated influenza vaccine. The chain has TRBV7-8 and TRBJ2-2; maybe TRBD2 (5 bases). The source was PBMCs from blood, collected 11 to 12 days after vaccination. The CDR3 sequence: CASSFWAMGAGELFF. As DNA, the CDR3 is TGTGCCAGCAGCTTTTGGGCCATGGGAGCCGGGGAGCTGTTTTTT.